Below, 30 T cell receptor beta chains from the same sample are listed, as sequenced in a study of CD8 T cells in ankylosing spondylitis. TCRdb passed the 5' RACE reads through MiXCR, listing each CDR3 protein once. Of a few hundred thousand distinct CDR3 sequences listed, roughly a tenth are singletons. Sequenced material: blood, either unsorted or a sorted T cell fraction (not recorded which). The receptors were sampled from a male donor with ankylosing spondylitis or in good health (not recorded which).

This clonotype was counted many times. The V call is TRBV5-6, the J call TRBJ1-1, with unresolved D. This CDR3 contains 15 residues. V lost 0 bases to trimming and J lost 0 bases, with 9 bases between them. From germline, CDR1 is SGHDT and CDR2 YYEEEE. The CDR3 is CASSLVGGLNTEAFF. CDR3 coding DNA: TGTGCCAGCAGCTTGGTGGGCGGACTGAACACTGAAGCTTTCTTT. The variable domain in full, completed from reference TRBV5-6 and TRBJ1-1, reads DAGVTQSPTHLIKTRGQQVTLRCSPKSGHDTVSWYQQALGQGPQFIFQYYEEEERQRGNFPDRFSGHQFPNYSSELNVNALLLGDSALYLCASSLVGGLNTEAFFGQGTRLTVV.

The V call is TRBV7-3, the J call TRBJ2-3, with a possible D match to TRBD2 (5 bases). CDR3 length: 15 amino acids. Between the trimmed V and J ends, which lost 1 base and 3 bases, there was a span of 11 bases. Germline V CDR1 and CDR2: SGHTA, FQGTGA. CDR3 in amino acids: CASSLRASMTDTQYF. The CDR3 coding sequence is TGTGCCAGCAGCTTAAGGGCTAGCATGACAGATACGCAGTATTTT. Combining the CDR3 with reference TRBV7-3 and TRBJ2-3 gives the whole variable domain GAGVSQTPSNKVTEKGKYVELRCDPISGHTALYWYRQSLGQGPEFLIYFQGTGAADDSGLPNDRFFAVRPEGSVSTLKIQRTERGDSAVYLCASSLRASMTDTQYFGPGTRLTVL.

This clonotype showed up many times. The chain has TRBV12-3 or TRBV12-4 and TRBJ1-1; 7 bases are a match to TRBD1. J lost 2 bases, V lost 2 bases, and 2 bases had no gene match. This CDR3 region has 14 residues. The DNA for the CDR3 is TGTGCCAGCAGTTTAACAGGGGACAACACTGAAGCTTTCTTT. It encodes CASSLTGDNTEAFF.

This clonotype appeared once. The J gene is TRBJ2-7, the V gene TRBV20-1; 8 bases are a match to TRBD1. With 4 bases clipped from V and 2 bases from J, the junction kept 10 bases outside the gene matches. The CDR3 is made up of 15 amino acids. Germline loops: CDR1 DFQATT, CDR2 SNEGSKA (reference sequence). The CDR3 nucleotides are TGCAGTGCTAAAGTATCGGGACAGGTCACCTACGAGCAGTACTTC. This codes for CSAKVSGQVTYEQYF.

This clonotype was seen at least ten times. The rearrangement uses TRBV29-1 and TRBJ2-4; perhaps TRBD2 as D (5 bases). Looked up from germline, CDR1 is SQVTM and CDR2 is ANQGSEA. The V end lost 7 bases, the J end lost 7 bases, and 20 bases lay between the germline ends. This CDR3 has 14 residues. CDR3 region: CSAKVQEEGNIQYF. The CDR3 nucleotides are TGCAGCGCCAAAGTCCAGGAGGAAGGGAACATTCAGTACTTC. Full variable domain (outside the CDR3, taken from reference TRBV29-1 and TRBJ2-4): SAVISQKPSRDICQRGTSLTIQCQVDSQVTMMFWYRQQPGQSLTLIATANQGSEATYESGFVIDKFPISRPNLTFSTLTVSNMSPEDSSIYLCSAKVQEEGNIQYFGAGTRLSVL.

This chain uses TRBV19 with TRBJ2-1, with D maybe TRBD1 (5 bases). This CDR3 contains 13 residues. V lost 9 bases and J lost 0, with 9 bases in between. CDR1 is LNHDA, CDR2 SQIVND, per germline (reference sequence). CDR3 sequence: CARGEYSYNEQFF. The CDR3, as DNA: TGTGCCAGAGGGGAATACTCCTACAATGAGCAGTTCTTC.

This clonotype occurred a few times. This rearrangement joins TRBV5-1 to TRBJ2-7, with 10 bases identical to TRBD2. Germline V gene sequence: CDR1 SGHRS, CDR2 YFSETQ. Trimming cost V 4 bases and J 2 bases; bases outside gene matches: 12. The CDR3 consists of 17 residues. CDR3 protein: CASSPTPPSGGTYEQYF. CDR3 in DNA: TGCGCCAGCAGCCCCACGCCCCCTAGCGGGGGTACCTACGAGCAGTACTTC.

The sample holds many counts of this clonotype. The chain combines TRBV6-1 with TRBJ1-6; D is unresolved. Germline V gene data show CDR1 as MNHNS and CDR2 as SASEGT. The V gene lost 3 bases and the J gene lost 7 bases, with 10 bases spanning the gap. This CDR3 region has 14 residues. The chain's CDR3 is CASSEVNSNSPLHF. In DNA, the CDR3 is TGTGCCAGCAGTGAGGTGAACAGCAATTCACCCCTCCACTTT.

The chain has TRBV12-3 or TRBV12-4 and TRBJ2-2, with a weak D call TRBD2 (5 bases). Trimming pared 1 base from V and 2 bases from J, leaving 11 bases between. The CDR3 consists of 16 residues. In DNA, the CDR3 is TGTGCCAGCAGTTTAGGTCGAGGGTTAAACACCGGGGAGCTGTTTTTT. Translation gives CASSLGRGLNTGELFF.

This clonotype has a count of ten or more. The chain uses TRBV3-1 and TRBJ1-2; no clear D. Germline V gene sequence: CDR1 LGHDT, CDR2 YNNKEL (reference sequence). The CDR3 extends over 17 amino acids. Trimming took off 7 bases at V and 7 bases at J, with 28 bases between the two ends. CDR3: CASTPRYGSLHSTGYTF. The CDR3 DNA follows: TGTGCCAGCACCCCACGATATGGCAGCCTCCACTCAACTGGCTACACCTTC.

This clonotype was detected a few times. This chain joins TRBV2 and TRBJ1-4; 10 nucleotides agree with TRBD1. CDR3 length: 16 amino acids. The germline CDR1 and CDR2 sequences are SNHLY and FYNNEI. V trimming: 4 bases; J trimming: 7 bases; junction bases outside the gene matches: 9. The CDR3 reads CASSGDRGGRFEKLFF. The CDR3 DNA reads TGTGCCAGCAGTGGGGACAGGGGAGGACGTTTTGAAAAACTGTTTTTT.

The V and J genes are TRBV29-1 and TRBJ2-5; D is perhaps TRBD1 (6 bases). In germline, CDR1 is SQVTM, CDR2 ANQGSEA. The CDR3 totals 16 residues. V was trimmed by 3 bases and J by 4 bases, leaving 21 bases between them. CDR3 sequence reads: CSVDEPRGPLGETQYF. The CDR3 DNA sequence: TGCAGCGTTGATGAACCCAGGGGCCCTTTGGGAGAGACCCAGTACTTC.

This clonotype was recorded at least ten times. The chain has TRBV20-1 and TRBJ2-3; 10 positions agree with TRBD2. Germline loops: CDR1 DFQATT, CDR2 SNEGSKA (reference sequence). CDR3 length equals 16 residues. With V trimmed by 0 bases and J by 3 bases, 6 bases remained unmatched. The CDR3 nucleotides are TGCAGTGCTAGAGAAAGAGGACTAGCGGAAACAGATACGCAGTATTTT. It is translated as CSARERGLAETDTQYF.

This chain joins TRBV7-2 and TRBJ2-7; TRBD1 might be the D (5 bases). In germline, CDR1 is SGHTA, CDR2 FQGNSA. V was trimmed by 4 bases and J by 6 bases, leaving 13 bases between them. The CDR3 is made up of 13 amino acids. CDR3 amino acids: CASSYIVRAEQYF. DNA for the CDR3: TGTGCCAGCAGCTACATTGTCAGGGCCGAGCAGTACTTC.

The rearrangement joins TRBV18 to TRBJ1-1; tentative D call: TRBD1 (6 bases). The V gene's germline CDR1 is KGHSH and CDR2 LQKENI. This CDR3 contains 12 residues. With 8 bases removed from V and 3 bases from J, the gap between germline ends came to 10 bases. In DNA form, the CDR3 reads TGTGCCAGCCAACAGGGCGACACTGAAGCTTTCTTT. Protein product: CASQQGDTEAFF. Full variable domain (remainder filled in from reference TRBV18 and TRBJ1-1): NAGVMQNPRHLVRRRGQEARLRCSPMKGHSHVYWYRQLPEEGLKFMVYLQKENIIDESGMPKERFSAEFPKEGPSILRIQQVVRGDSAAYFCASQQGDTEAFFGQGTRLTVV.

This clonotype was recorded at least ten times. The chain is built from TRBV20-1 and TRBJ2-5; the D call may be TRBD1 or TRBD2 (6 bases each). This CDR3 contains 14 residues. Germline values: CDR1 DFQATT, CDR2 SNEGSKA (reference sequence). The V end was cut by 5 bases, the J end by 2 bases, with 15 bases between. CDR3 coding DNA: TGCAGTGCTCAGATGGGGGGCCCTCAAGAGACCCAGTACTTC. Translated, it gives CSAQMGGPQETQYF.

This clonotype was detected ten times or more. The J gene is TRBJ1-1, the V gene TRBV29-1, with TRBD1 as a possible D gene (6 bases). The germline CDR1 and CDR2 sequences are SQVTM and ANQGSEA. V was trimmed by 6 bases and J by 10 bases, leaving 15 bases between them. This CDR3 has 11 amino acids. CDR3 loop: CSVRDTTGAFF. For the CDR3, the DNA is TGCAGCGTGCGGGACACCACGGGAGCTTTCTTT. Based on the CDR3 plus reference TRBV29-1 and TRBJ1-1, the full variable domain is SAVISQKPSRDICQRGTSLTIQCQVDSQVTMMFWYRQQPGQSLTLIATANQGSEATYESGFVIDKFPISRPNLTFSTLTVSNMSPEDSSIYLCSVRDTTGAFFGQGTRLTVV.

On this clonotype: This sequence may be a read error, since a much larger clone differs from it by one base. This chain connects TRBV20-1 to TRBJ2-3, with TRBD1 identical over 8 bases. The CDR3 runs to 14 residues. CDR1 and CDR2 from the germline V gene are DFQATT and SNEGSKA (reference sequence). The chain's CDR3 is CSARTGGATGTQYF. The CDR3, as DNA: TGCAGTGCGAGAACAGGGGGTGCCACAGGTACGCAGTATTTT.

At least ten counts were recorded for this clonotype. The chain recombines TRBV20-1 with TRBJ2-7; TRBD1 is a possible D gene (7 bases). The CDR3 is 14 amino acids. Trimming pared 5 bases from V and 2 bases from J, leaving 16 bases between. Per germline, CDR1 DFQATT and CDR2 SNEGSKA (reference sequence). CDR3 nucleotide sequence: TGCAGTGCTGACGGACAGGAGGGGACCTACGAGCAGTACTTC. It is translated as CSADGQEGTYEQYF.

This clonotype was seen a handful of times. The gene calls are TRBV3-1 and TRBJ2-5; maybe TRBD1 (6 bases). CDR1 is LGHDT and CDR2 is YNNKEL in the germline V gene (reference sequence). The CDR3 sequence is 17 residues long. V was clipped by 4 bases and J by 4 bases, with 22 bases between them. The CDR3 DNA reads as TGTGCCAGCAGCCCCTACTCCCTAGGCCAGGGGCGAGAGACCCAGTACTTC. It specifies CASSPYSLGQGRETQYF.

The genes are TRBV20-1 and TRBJ2-5; 14 nucleotides align to TRBD2. This CDR3 region has 15 residues. Germline V gene data show CDR1 as DFQATT and CDR2 as SNEGSKA (reference sequence). J gave up 2 bases and V 5 bases, and 4 bases lay outside the gene matches. Here the CDR3 DNA reads TGCAGTGCTCGGACTAGCGGGGGGCCTCAAGAGACCCAGTACTTC. This translates into CSARTSGGPQETQYF.

The rearrangement links TRBV20-1 to TRBJ2-3; 12 positions agree with TRBD2. The J segment lost 2 bases and the V segment lost 5 bases, leaving 5 bases of the junction unmatched. This CDR3 spans 15 amino acids. Germline lookup yields CDR1 DFQATT and CDR2 SNEGSKA (reference sequence). CDR3: CSAGRTSGDTDTQYF. DNA for the CDR3: TGCAGTGCTGGTCGGACTAGCGGGGACACAGATACGCAGTATTTT.

This clonotype was picked up many times. The genes are TRBV3-1 and TRBJ1-3, with 7 bases identical to TRBD1. CDR1 is LGHDT, CDR2 YNNKEL, per germline (reference sequence). Trimming removed 3 bases from V and 0 bases from J; junction bases left unmatched: 8. This CDR3 region has 17 residues. The CDR3 DNA reads TGTGCCAGCAGCCACCTATCAAGACAGGGCTCTGGAAACACCATATATTTT. This translates into CASSHLSRQGSGNTIYF.

In this sample, this clonotype turned up a few times. The chain uses TRBV28 and TRBJ2-5; D possibly corresponds to TRBD1 (6 bases). From germline, CDR1 is MDHEN and CDR2 SYDVKM. V was pared by 3 bases and J by 0 bases, with 17 bases between. The CDR3 totals 17 residues. Here the CDR3 reads CASSLGTGTKYQETQYF. CDR3 nucleotides: TGTGCCAGCAGTTTGGGGACCGGGACAAAATACCAAGAGACCCAGTACTTC.

The CDR3: CASSLDPDRNYGYTF. The CDR3, as DNA: TGTGCCAGCAGCTTAGACCCCGACAGAAACTATGGCTACACCTTC. The V gene is TRBV11-2, the J gene TRBJ1-2, with D perhaps matching TRBD1 (5 bases). This CDR3 contains 15 residues. CDR1 is SGHAT and CDR2 is FQNNGV in the germline V gene. Trimming stripped 0 bases from V and 2 bases from J, with 10 bases between.

The V gene is TRBV12-3 or TRBV12-4, the J gene TRBJ2-5, with TRBD2 matching 9 bases. The ends lost 1 base at V and 2 bases at J; junction bases unmatched: 5. CDR3 length: 16 residues. The CDR3 DNA follows: TGTGCCAGCAGTTTAGGCGGGGGGGGGATACAAGAGACCCAGTACTTC. Protein sequence: CASSLGGGGIQETQYF.

The sample holds many counts of this clonotype. The rearrangement links TRBV20-1 to TRBJ2-2, with unresolved D. Trimming removed 0 bases from V and 2 bases from J, with 7 bases in between. Germline CDR1 is DFQATT and CDR2 is SNEGSKA (reference sequence). This CDR3 comprises 14 residues. CDR3 nucleotides: TGCAGTGCTAGAGATCGTGGTAACACCGGGGAGCTGTTTTTT. This codes for CSARDRGNTGELFF.

This clonotype was recorded a few times. The chain is built from TRBV11-3 and TRBJ1-4; 8 positions agree with TRBD1. J was trimmed by 14 bases and V by 5 bases; bases with no gene match: 13. Germline CDR1 SGHNT, CDR2 YENEEA. CDR3 size: 14 residues. The CDR3 DNA sequence: TGTGCCAGCAGCGCGGGACCGACAGGGGAACAGCTGTTTTTT. Translation gives CASSAGPTGEQLFF.

This clonotype occurred a few times. The gene calls are TRBV7-2 and TRBJ2-5; 7 nucleotides match TRBD1. CDR1 SGHTA and CDR2 FQGNSA come from the germline V gene. The CDR3 is 15 residues long. V was pared by 5 bases and J by 2 bases, with 8 bases of the junction left unmatched. The CDR3 DNA reads as TGTGCCAGCAGCGTTCCGGGACAGCCACAAGAGACCCAGTACTTC. This encodes CASSVPGQPQETQYF.

In this sample, this clonotype turned up many times. V usage is TRBV7-9 and J usage is TRBJ2-3; D gene uncertain. Germline values: CDR1 SEHNR, CDR2 FQNEAQ (reference sequence). Trimming took 2 bases from V and 4 from J, leaving 13 bases between them. This CDR3 spans 15 amino acids. CDR3 DNA sequence: TGTGCCAGCAGCTTATCCGGGTCCACAGCAGATACGCAGTATTTT. Translation: CASSLSGSTADTQYF.